These 16 T cell receptor beta chains originate from one sample sequenced in a study of blood T cells in healthy people across ages. Using a J-beta primer mix together with a sample-barcoded 5' primer, a second PCR was run for roughly 7 to 12 cycles. TCRdb re-analysed the 5' RACE reads in MiXCR, keeping a single row per CDR3 protein. Counted here are some 850,000 distinct CDR3 sequences, more than 25% occurring once; the ten biggest clones make up about 2.9%. These data were also reused for a study on T cells of mothers and their children.

Sequencing was done on a sample of blood. The origin of the receptors is a boy aged 5-17 years in good health.

The chain carries TRBV7-9 and TRBJ2-3; D uncertain. V was shortened by 5 bases and J by 7 bases, with 10 bases between the two germline ends. The CDR3 spans 12 residues. The germline V gene has CDR1 SEHNR and CDR2 FQNEAQ (reference sequence). CDR3 DNA: TGTGCCAGCAGCGAAAGACGGCATACGCAGTATTTT. Residues: CASSERRHTQYF. The full variable domain, in which reference TRBV7-9 and TRBJ2-3 provide the parts outside the CDR3, is DTGVSQNPRHKITKRGQNVTFRCDPISEHNRLYWYRQTLGQGPEFLTYFQNEAQLEKSRLLSDRFSAERPKGSFSTLEIQRTEQGDSAMYLCASSERRHTQYFGPGTRLTVL.

The chain employs TRBV20-1 and TRBJ2-2; unclear D gene. This CDR3 spans 12 amino acids. Germline V gene lookup returns CDR1 DFQATT and CDR2 SNEGSKA (reference sequence). Trimming removed 3 bases from V and 6 bases from J, with 8 bases in between. This CDR3 reads CSASPQPGELFF. CDR3 sequence (DNA): TGCAGTGCTAGTCCCCAGCCCGGGGAGCTGTTTTTT.

The gene calls are TRBV20-1 and TRBJ2-7, with 9 positions matching TRBD2. Trimming at V came to 4 bases and at J to 6 bases, leaving 7 bases not matched to a gene. Per germline, CDR1 DFQATT and CDR2 SNEGSKA (reference sequence). The CDR3 totals 13 residues. The CDR3 DNA is TGCAGTGCTATCGGGACTAGCAGGGTCGAGCAGTACTTC. Residues: CSAIGTSRVEQYF.

DNA of the CDR3: TGCGCCAGCAGCCAAGAGAGAGCGGGGAGCACAGATACGCAGTATTTT. Encoded protein: CASSQERAGSTDTQYF. The V gene is TRBV4-1, the J gene TRBJ2-3; 7 bases agree with TRBD2. After removal of 0 bases from V and 0 bases from J, the junction contained 3 bases not matched to a gene. In germline, CDR1 is MGHRA, CDR2 YSYEKL. The CDR3 has 16 amino acids.

This clonotype was observed at least ten times. V gene TRBV29-1 combines with J gene TRBJ2-3, with D possibly being TRBD2 (6 bases). The CDR3 has 14 residues. Deletions cut 6 bases from V and 1 base from J, with 14 bases between. Per germline, CDR1 SQVTM and CDR2 ANQGSEA. The DNA for the CDR3 is TGCAGCGTCTTCGCGGGGTCTGGCACAGATACGCAGTATTTT. It is translated as CSVFAGSGTDTQYF.

This clonotype was detected only a few times. The chain joins TRBV2 to TRBJ2-5; D uncertain. The DNA end favors TRBJ2-1, so the J call may be wrong. The CDR3 has 13 residues. Germline assignment: CDR1 SNHLY and CDR2 FYNNEI. The CDR3 here is CASSEFPYNEQFF. CDR3 nucleotides: TGTGCCAGCAGTGAATTCCCCTACAATGAGCAGTTCTTC.

The chain is built from TRBV28 and TRBJ2-5, with 11 bases aligning to TRBD1. V lost 6 bases, J lost 4 bases, and 7 bases stayed unmatched. CDR1 is MDHEN and CDR2 is SYDVKM in the germline V gene. This CDR3 is 15 amino acids long. DNA of the CDR3: TGTGCCAGCAGACCCACGGGGACAGGGGGAGAGACCCAGTACTTC. Amino acid sequence: CASRPTGTGGETQYF.

This clonotype was seen a handful of times. This chain links TRBV20-1 with TRBJ2-3; TRBD2 matches at 9 bases. The CDR3 totals 16 residues. V shed 5 bases, J shed 1 base, and the junction held 10 bases outside the gene matches. Germline V gene data show CDR1 as DFQATT and CDR2 as SNEGSKA (reference sequence). CDR3 in DNA: TGCAGTGCTGAGAGGGGCAGGACTAGCGGCACAGATACGCAGTATTTT. Encoded protein: CSAERGRTSGTDTQYF.

The chain couples TRBV10-3 to TRBJ2-7, with no clear D. CDR3 length: 13 amino acids. The germline gives CDR1 ENHRY, CDR2 SYGVKD. V was pared by 0 bases and J by 3 bases, with 6 bases between. CDR3 sequence reads: CAISESGSYEQYV. The CDR3 DNA sequence: TGTGCCATCAGTGAGTCTGGCAGCTACGAGCAGTACGTC.

The chain carries TRBV9 and TRBJ2-3; TRBD1 agrees at 8 bases. J lost 3 bases, V lost 2 bases, and 8 bases had no gene match. Germline CDR1 is SGDLS and CDR2 is YYNGEE. The CDR3 contains 16 residues. CDR3 sequence (DNA): TGTGCCAGCAGCGTGAGGTGGGACAGGAGTACAGATACGCAGTATTTT. Protein product: CASSVRWDRSTDTQYF.

The CDR3 reads CASSLTGPDEQYF. Here the CDR3 DNA reads TGTGCCAGCAGCCTGACAGGGCCCGACGAGCAGTACTTC. The chain carries TRBV21-1 and TRBJ2-7. TRBV21-1 constitutes a pseudogene. The CDR3 covers 13 residues.

With regard to this clonotype: One end of the junction does not line up with germline, which may come from a read error. The CDR3 is CSARDGDGVNF. CDR3 in DNA: TGCAGTGCTAGAGATGGAGACGGAGTGAACTTC. The chain combines TRBV20-1 with TRBJ2-7, with D hard to call. The CDR3 spans 11 residues. Germline V lookup: CDR1 DFQATT, CDR2 SNEGSKA (reference sequence).

V is TRBV5-1 and J is TRBJ2-5; D is unclear. CDR1 is SGHRS and CDR2 is YFSETQ in the germline V gene. V was cut by 0 bases and J by 0 bases, with 6 bases left in between. The CDR3 totals 14 residues. CDR3 sequence (DNA): TGCGCCAGCAGCTTGGAACGGTACCAAGAGACCCAGTACTTC. The encoded protein is CASSLERYQETQYF.

This clonotype has ten or more counts. This rearrangement joins TRBV4-1 to TRBJ2-5, with 10 bases fitting TRBD2. Trimming removed 5 bases from V and 5 bases from J; junction bases left unmatched: 8. The CDR3 covers 15 residues. The germline V gene has CDR1 MGHRA and CDR2 YSYEKL. The chain's CDR3 is CASSGSGGPGETQYF. CDR3 nucleotide sequence: TGCGCCAGCAGCGGTAGCGGGGGGCCGGGTGAGACCCAGTACTTC.

In this sample, this clonotype turned up a few times. The germline gene is not matched at one end of the junction; a read error may be the cause. This rearrangement joins TRBV7-6 to TRBJ2-6; D is perhaps TRBD1 (5 bases). Germline loops: CDR1 SGHVS, CDR2 FNYEAQ. This CDR3 has 14 amino acids. The CDR3 DNA reads TGTGCCAGCAGCTTACCATCTGGGGCCAACGTCCTGACCTTC. Translating gives CASSLPSGANVLTF.

A few counts support this clonotype. The chain is built from TRBV7-9 and TRBJ1-6, with D possibly being TRBD1 (5 bases). The germline CDR1 and CDR2 sequences are SEHNR and FQNEAQ (reference sequence). The CDR3 totals 12 residues. Trimming removed 8 bases from V and 8 bases from J, with 10 bases in between. CDR3: CASRGSDSPLHF. The CDR3 coding sequence is TGTGCCAGCCGGGGGAGCGATTCACCCCTCCACTTT.